A selection of T cell receptor beta chains follows, all from one sample in a study of early T cells in non-severe SARS-CoV-2 infection. MiXCR was run by TCRdb on the 5' RACE reads, yielding one entry per CDR3 protein. Of fewer than 75,000 distinct CDR3 sequences listed, roughly 21% are singletons. The sequencing here drew on whole blood, taken at baseline. Receptor source: an adult who was a healthcare worker with PCR-confirmed SARS-CoV-2 infection or an uninfected control (not recorded which). Each CDR3 is given with its conserved first and last residue. D genes are given only for firm matches. Clone size is not always given. Where it is, it says once, few, many or a class for expanded clones.

J	V	size	D	DNA	CDR3
TRBJ1-2	TRBV3-1	few	NA	TGTGCCAGCAGCCATTCACGGGGGGATGGCTACACCTTC	CASSHSRGDGYTF
TRBJ2-5	TRBV5-1	NA	TRBD1	TGCGCCAGCAGCTTAGGACAGGGGCGAGAGACCCAGTACTTC	CASSLGQGRETQYF
TRBJ2-3	TRBV12-3/TRBV12-4	few	NA	TGTGCCAGCAGTTCTACCGGGGGCGAAACAGATACGCAGTATTTT	CASSSTGGETDTQYF
TRBJ2-7	TRBV14	NA	NA	TGTGCCAGCAGCCTGGGTCCCGTAAAGCAGTACTTC	CASSLGPVKQYF
TRBJ2-7	TRBV5-1	NA	NA	TGCGCCAGCAGCTCAACAATAACCCCCGGACAGAAAAACTACGAGCAGTACTTC	CASSSTITPGQKNYEQYF
TRBJ2-3	TRBV10-2	few	NA	TGCGCCAGCAGAGAGGGCCCTACATACACAGATACGCAGTATTTT	CASREGPTYTDTQYF
TRBJ1-3	TRBV7-9	many	NA	TGTGCCAGCAGCGTTACGGGGCCAGCTGGAAACACCATATATTTT	CASSVTGPAGNTIYF
TRBJ2-1	TRBV12-3/TRBV12-4	few	NA	TGTGCCAGCAGTTTAGAGTGGCGGACCTACAATGAGCAGTTCTTC	CASSLEWRTYNEQFF
TRBJ1-6	TRBV30	few	NA	TGTGCCTGGAGCCCCGGACAGATAAATTCACCCCTCCACTTT	CAWSPGQINSPLHF
TRBJ2-3	TRBV12-3/TRBV12-4	NA	TRBD1	TGTGCCAGCACTCCTCCGACAGGGCCTCGCGATACGCAGTATTTT	CASTPPTGPRDTQYF
TRBJ1-1	TRBV25-1	few	TRBD1	TGTGCCAGCAGTGGGGACAGGGCCCCTTATAGAGCTTTCTTT	CASSGDRAPYRAFF
TRBJ2-1	TRBV4-1	NA	NA	TGCGCCAGCAGCCGGTCCGGGACATCTTCCTACAATGAGCAGTTCTTC	CASSRSGTSSYNEQFF
TRBJ1-6	TRBV6-5	NA	NA	TGTGCCAGCAGTCCCTCGATGGCGCGACCCCTCCACTTT	CASSPSMARPLHF
TRBJ2-2	TRBV7-2	NA	NA	TGTGCCAGCAGCTTAGGAGTAGGAGAGCTGTTTTTT	CASSLGVGELFF
TRBJ2-1	TRBV6-1	NA	TRBD2	TGTGCCAGCAGTTCTAGCGGGGAGCAGTTCTTC	CASSSSGEQFF
TRBJ2-7	TRBV10-2	NA	NA	TGCGCCAGCAGTCCCAGCAGACATCTGTGGCGGGAGCAGTACTTC	CASSPSRHLWREQYF
TRBJ2-2	TRBV2	few	TRBD1	TGTGCCAGCAGTGTTCAGGGGGACACCGGGGAGCTGTTTTTT	CASSVQGDTGELFF
TRBJ1-1	TRBV2	NA	NA	TGTGCCAGCTCGGCAGGGTCCGGGGACACTGAAGCTTTCTTT	CASSAGSGDTEAFF
TRBJ2-1	TRBV7-9	once	TRBD2	TGTGCCAGCAGCCACGGACTAGCGGGGTACAATGAGCAGTTCTTC	CASSHGLAGYNEQFF
TRBJ2-5	TRBV7-9	NA	NA	TGTGCCAGCAGCTCCCGGGGGCCAGAGACCCAGTACTTC	CASSSRGPETQYF
TRBJ1-6	TRBV19	NA	NA	TGTGCCAGTACCAGACAGGACGGCTCCTATAATTCACCCCTCCACTTT	CASTRQDGSYNSPLHF
TRBJ2-7	TRBV13	NA	NA	TGTGCCAGCAGCTTAAGGCAGGTAGCCTACGAGCAGTACTTC	CASSLRQVAYEQYF
TRBJ2-2	TRBV14	few	NA	TGTGCCGGGACGAGGGGGGCGCGGAACACCGGGGAGCTGTTTTTT	CAGTRGARNTGELFF
TRBJ1-4	TRBV19	many	NA	TGTGCCAGTAGCACCCAGGTGAATGAAAAACTGTTTTTT	CASSTQVNEKLFF
TRBJ1-4	TRBV4-1	few	NA	TGCGCCAGCAGCCAAGGCCAATCGTGGGGTGAAAAACTGTTTTTT	CASSQGQSWGEKLFF
TRBJ1-1	TRBV25-1	many	TRBD1	TGTGCCAGCAGCGTGGGACAGGGGGCGGACACTGAAGCTTTCTTT	CASSVGQGADTEAFF
TRBJ2-2	TRBV7-2	few	NA	TGTGCCAGCAGCTTCCCCCGGGGTAGCAGTAACACCGGGGAGCTGTTTTTT	CASSFPRGSSNTGELFF
TRBJ2-4	TRBV3-1	NA	TRBD2	TGTGCCAGCAGCCAAGGGGGACTAGCGGGCTTGCACATTCAGTACTTC	CASSQGGLAGLHIQYF
TRBJ2-4	TRBV4-2	few	NA	TGTGCCAGCAGCCAAGGACGGGACGGGGGTGACATTCAGTACTTC	CASSQGRDGGDIQYF
TRBJ1-1	TRBV7-8	NA	NA	TGTGCCAGCAGCCCCACGGGGGGTATGGGAACTGAAGCTTTCTTT	CASSPTGGMGTEAFF
TRBJ2-5	TRBV3-1	few	NA	TGTGCCAGCAGCCAAACCCTAGACAGACAAGAGACCCAGTACTTC	CASSQTLDRQETQYF
TRBJ2-7	TRBV29-1	few	TRBD2	TGCAGCGTTGTAGGACTAGCGGGGGAACGAGTATCCCTCAACTACGAGCAGTACTTC	CSVVGLAGERVSLNYEQYF
TRBJ1-1	TRBV7-9	few	NA	TGTGCCAGCAGCCCATACGAGGGCGGAGGCACTGAAGCTTTCTTT	CASSPYEGGGTEAFF
TRBJ2-5	TRBV4-1	NA	NA	TGCGCCAGCAGAGCTCCGGGACAAGGGAAGACCCAGTACTTC	CASRAPGQGKTQYF
TRBJ1-4	TRBV30	few	TRBD1	TGTGCCTGGAGGGGACAGGCGGTTCAGGAAAAACTGTTTTTT	CAWRGQAVQEKLFF
TRBJ2-3	TRBV12-3/TRBV12-4	NA	TRBD2	TGTGCCAGCAGCACGACTAGCGGGGGGGCCCGAAATACGCAGTATTTT	CASSTTSGGARNTQYF
TRBJ1-5	TRBV27	few	NA	TGTGCCAGAAGTCCGTCCGGACAGACACCCCAGCATTTT	CARSPSGQTPQHF
TRBJ1-1	TRBV20-1	NA	NA	TGCAGTGCTAGCGTGGTGGGGACTGAAGCTTTCTTT	CSASVVGTEAFF
TRBJ2-5	TRBV7-3	NA	TRBD2	TGTGCCAGCGGGACTAGCGGGGCGCGCCAAGAGACCCAGTACTTC	CASGTSGARQETQYF
TRBJ2-1	TRBV7-6	few	NA	TGTGCCAGCAGCTTGCAGCCCTCCCTTACAATCGAGCAGTTCTTC	CASSLQPSLTIEQFF
TRBJ2-6	TRBV19	few	NA	TGTGCCAGTAGATGGACAGCAAGCTCTGGGGCCAACGTCCTGACTTTC	CASRWTASSGANVLTF
TRBJ1-2	TRBV20-1	few	NA	TGCAGTGCTAGAGCAGGGGATGGCTACACCTTC	CSARAGDGYTF